Each of the 22 T cell receptor beta chains below was sequenced from the same sample in a study of blood T cell repertoires in COVID-19. Some clones are missing from TCRdb's copy, which holds only in-frame ones; the method was immunoSEQ multiplex PCR. The top ten clones hold approximately 10% of a sample with roughly 40,000 clones, approximately 89% of them seen once. The sequencing sample was made of peripheral blood. The receptor set was obtained from a woman between 65 and 79 years old with acute or convalescent COVID-19.

The V gene is TRBV27, the J gene TRBJ2-1; 11 bases fit TRBD1. The CDR3 contains 15 residues. Trimming cost V 7 bases and J 7 bases; bases outside gene matches: 9. Germline CDR1 is MNHEY and CDR2 is SMNVEV (reference sequence). The CDR3 spells CASTQLGQGGNEQFF. The CDR3 DNA reads TGTGCCAGCACTCAGCTGGGACAGGGGGGAAATGAGCAGTTCTTC.

The gene calls are TRBV29-1 and TRBJ1-3; D is unresolved. This CDR3 spans 13 amino acids. CDR1 is SQVTM and CDR2 is ANQGSEA in the germline V gene. The V gene lost 5 bases and the J gene lost 1 base, with 9 bases spanning the gap. CDR3 sequence reads: CSVFEGSGNTIYF. DNA for the CDR3: TGCAGCGTTTTTGAGGGATCTGGAAACACCATATATTTT.

This rearrangement joins TRBV30 to TRBJ1-2; the match to TRBD1 covers 9 bases. The CDR3 extends over 15 amino acids. The V gene's germline CDR1 is GTSNPN and CDR2 SVGIG (reference sequence). The junction had 9 bases not matched to a gene; V was cut back by 3 bases and J by 4 bases. CDR3 in amino acids: CAWSKQGAGVYGYTF. The CDR3 nucleotides are TGTGCCTGGAGCAAACAGGGGGCTGGTGTCTATGGCTACACCTTC. Variable domain in full (rest from reference TRBV30 and TRBJ1-2): SQTIHQWPATLVQPVGSPLSLECTVEGTSNPNLYWYRQAAGRGLQLLFYSVGIGQISSEVPQNLSASRPQDRQFILSSKKLLLSDSGFYLCAWSKQGAGVYGYTFGSGTRLTVV.

This chain links TRBV19 with TRBJ2-2; TRBD2 is a possible D gene (5 bases). The CDR3 spans 15 residues. Trimming left V 4 bases short and J 6 bases short, with 15 bases between. Germline CDR1 reads LNHDA; CDR2 reads SQIVND (reference sequence). The CDR3 sequence: CASSKDRRLAGELFF. The CDR3 DNA is TGTGCCAGTAGTAAGGACCGGAGGTTGGCCGGGGAGCTGTTTTTT.

The gene calls are TRBV27 and TRBJ1-6, with 7 bases lining up with TRBD1. CDR1 and CDR2 (germline): MNHEY, SMNVEV (reference sequence). The ends lost 4 bases at V and 5 bases at J; junction bases unmatched: 8. This CDR3 region has 16 residues. The CDR3: CASSSLGQEHNSPLHF. In nucleotides, the CDR3 is TGTGCCAGCAGTTCCCTCGGACAGGAACATAATTCACCCCTCCACTTT.

The chain couples TRBV6-5 to TRBJ2-7; no clear D gene. Per germline, CDR1 MNHEY and CDR2 SVGAGI. V shed 6 bases and J shed 0 bases, with 9 bases lying between them. CDR3 size: 13 residues. The CDR3 sequence: CASRAAASYEQYV. In DNA form, the CDR3 reads TGTGCCAGCAGGGCGGCCGCCTCCTACGAGCAGTACGTC.

V is TRBV6-5 and J is TRBJ2-7, with TRBD1 matching 9 bases. Germline assignment: CDR1 MNHEY and CDR2 SVGAGI. CDR3 length equals 14 residues. V trimming: 7 bases; J trimming: 1 base; junction bases outside the gene matches: 5. The CDR3 nucleotides are TGTGCCAGCACCCGGGACAGGGCATCCTACGAGCAGTACGTC. This translates into CASTRDRASYEQYV.

V is TRBV7-8 and J is TRBJ1-3; 11 nucleotides match TRBD1. Germline CDR1 SGHVS, CDR2 FQNEAQ. The CDR3 runs 16 residues. After removal of 3 bases from V and 1 base from J, the junction contained 2 bases not matched to a gene. The CDR3 is CASSLGTGGSGNTIYF. For the CDR3, the DNA is TGTGCCAGCAGCTTGGGGACAGGGGGTTCTGGAAACACCATATATTTT.

The chain combines TRBV18 with TRBJ1-1, with a tentative D call TRBD1 (5 bases). Germline assignment: CDR1 KGHSH and CDR2 LQKENI. V was trimmed by 3 bases and J by 5 bases, leaving 13 bases between them. The CDR3 is 14 residues long. The CDR3 protein is CASSPAGAGTEAFF. The DNA for the CDR3 is TGTGCCAGCTCACCTGCGGGAGCAGGGACTGAAGCTTTCTTT. The variable domain in full, with the rest retrieved from reference TRBV18 and TRBJ1-1, is NAGVMQNPRHLVRRRGQEARLRCSPMKGHSHVYWYRQLPEEGLKFMVYLQKENIIDESGMPKERFSAEFPKEGPSILRIQQVVRGDSAAYFCASSPAGAGTEAFFGQGTRLTVV.

The chain carries TRBV7-9 and TRBJ2-7, with D perhaps matching TRBD2 (5 bases). The CDR3 covers 11 residues. Looked up from germline, CDR1 is SEHNR and CDR2 is FQNEAQ (reference sequence). The V end was cut by 5 bases, the J end by 5 bases, with 7 bases between. This CDR3 reads CASSAGDEQYV. The DNA of the CDR3 is TGTGCCAGCAGCGCCGGGGACGAGCAGTACGTC.

This rearrangement joins TRBV9 to TRBJ2-3, with TRBD2 as a possible D gene (7 bases). Per germline, CDR1 SGDLS and CDR2 YYNGEE. CDR3 length equals 16 residues. V lost 0 bases, J lost 7 bases, and 18 bases lay in between. CDR3 nucleotide sequence: TGTGCCAGCAGCGTAGATAACGGGGGGCGATTAAATACGCAGTATTTT. It is translated as CASSVDNGGRLNTQYF.

The V gene is TRBV2, the J gene TRBJ1-3, with TRBD1 identical over 9 bases. CDR1 is SNHLY, CDR2 FYNNEI, per germline. Trimming took 2 bases from V and 2 from J; bases not matched to a gene: 1. The CDR3 length is 15 residues. The CDR3 is CASSERDRAGNTIYF. The CDR3 DNA is TGTGCCAGCAGTGAACGGGACAGGGCTGGAAACACCATATATTTT.

The rearrangement links TRBV27 to TRBJ2-2, with TRBD2 as a possible D gene (6 bases). Trimming removed 2 bases from V and 8 bases from J, with 27 bases in between. The CDR3 length is 19 residues. Germline CDR1 and CDR2: MNHEY and SMNVEV (reference sequence). CDR3 nucleotides: TGTGCCAGCAGTTTAGGCCCCTTGGCTAGCGCCACTAGATGGGGGGAGCTGTTTTTT. As protein: CASSLGPLASATRWGELFF.

The V gene is TRBV9, the J gene TRBJ1-3; no definite D call. V lost 0 bases, J lost 4 bases, and 8 bases lay in between. The CDR3 contains 14 residues. Per the germline V gene, CDR1 is SGDLS and CDR2 is YYNGEE. CDR3: CASSVALEGNTIYF. The CDR3 nucleotides are TGTGCCAGCAGCGTAGCCTTGGAGGGAAACACCATATATTTT.

V and J are TRBV29-1 and TRBJ2-1, with D perhaps TRBD2 (7 bases). V was trimmed by 7 bases and J by 0 bases, leaving 13 bases between them. Looked up from germline, CDR1 is SQVTM and CDR2 is ANQGSEA. This CDR3 region has 14 residues. This CDR3 is CSAKRDNSYNEQFF. In DNA form, the CDR3 reads TGCAGCGCTAAGCGGGACAACTCCTACAATGAGCAGTTCTTC.

J is TRBJ2-3 and V is TRBV27, with 12 bases aligning to TRBD2. The ends lost 3 bases at V and 6 bases at J; junction bases unmatched: 10. CDR1 and CDR2 from the germline V gene are MNHEY and SMNVEV (reference sequence). The CDR3 is 17 residues long. CDR3 sequence: CASSFASGRVMSDTQYF. CDR3 DNA sequence: TGTGCCAGCAGTTTTGCTAGCGGGAGGGTTATGTCCGATACGCAGTATTTT.

The chain combines TRBV18 with TRBJ1-2; D may be TRBD1 (5 bases). The CDR3 runs to 16 residues. V gave up 3 bases and J gave up 2 bases, with 16 bases separating them. The germline V gene encodes CDR1 KGHSH and CDR2 LQKENI. The CDR3 coding sequence is TGTGCCAGCTCACCCCCTTTTGGGGGGGGGAACTATGGCTACACCTTC. Amino acid sequence: CASSPPFGGGNYGYTF. The variable domain in full, completed from reference TRBV18 and TRBJ1-2, reads NAGVMQNPRHLVRRRGQEARLRCSPMKGHSHVYWYRQLPEEGLKFMVYLQKENIIDESGMPKERFSAEFPKEGPSILRIQQVVRGDSAAYFCASSPPFGGGNYGYTFGSGTRLTVV.

The chain uses TRBV18 and TRBJ1-5, with TRBD1 matching 7 bases. The germline gives CDR1 KGHSH, CDR2 LQKENI. The CDR3 length is 13 residues. V dropped 3 bases and J dropped 4; count of bases not matched to a gene: 0. The CDR3 DNA is TGTGCCAGCTCACCGGGACAGAATCAGCCCCAGCATTTT. It encodes CASSPGQNQPQHF.

V is TRBV7-2 and J is TRBJ1-3; D may be TRBD1 (6 bases). V was clipped by 0 bases and J by 0 bases, with 18 bases between them. CDR3 length: 19 residues. The germline gives CDR1 SGHTA, CDR2 FQGNSA. The CDR3 bases are TGTGCCAGCAGCTTAGCGGATTATTGGGGGCGAAGCTCTGGAAACACCATATATTTT. Its protein product is CASSLADYWGRSSGNTIYF.

The rearrangement joins TRBV14 to TRBJ1-1; D unclear. Germline lookup yields CDR1 SGHDN and CDR2 FVKESK. CDR3 length equals 16 residues. V lost 2 bases to trimming and J lost 1 base, with 14 bases between them. The CDR3, as DNA: TGTGCCAGCAGCCAACCACCCGGGGTGCCGAACACTGAAGCTTTCTTT. Translation gives CASSQPPGVPNTEAFF.

The chain is built from TRBV7-9 and TRBJ2-1; 9 bases are shared with TRBD1. V shed 5 bases and J 7 bases; nucleotides not matched to a gene: 18. Germline loops: CDR1 SEHNR, CDR2 FQNEAQ (reference sequence). The CDR3 spans 18 residues. CDR3 region: CASSLKAGTGLMSNEQFF. The CDR3 nucleotides are TGTGCCAGCAGCCTGAAAGCCGGGACAGGGTTAATGTCTAATGAGCAGTTCTTC.

The V and J genes are TRBV4-1 and TRBJ2-1; 10 bases are shared with TRBD2. From germline, CDR1 is MGHRA and CDR2 YSYEKL. The V segment lost 7 bases and the J segment 1 base; nucleotides outside the gene matches: 4. The CDR3 totals 15 residues. CDR3 loop: CASTAGGPSYNEQFF. The CDR3 DNA sequence: TGCGCCAGCACAGCGGGAGGGCCTTCCTACAATGAGCAGTTCTTC.